A selection of T cell receptor beta chains follows, all from one sample in a study of blood T cell repertoires in COVID-19. Here immunoSEQ multiplex PCR was the method, and the copy in TCRdb shows in-frame clones only, minus some. The sample has 200,000 to 300,000 clones; roughly 86% are singletons. The source material was peripheral blood. The source is a man in his forties or fifties who had recovered from COVID-19. The CDR3 runs from the conserved cysteine through the conserved F or W. D genes are given only for firm matches. Clone sizes are given selectively: once, few, many, or a class where the clone is expanded.

size	D	V	J	CDR3	DNA
.	.	TRBV5-8	TRBJ2-3	CASSWQGRGTDTQYF	TGTGCCAGCAGCTGGCAGGGTAGGGGCACAGATACGCAGTATTTT
.	TRBD1	TRBV2	TRBJ1-5	CASSEDLAGGRNQPQHF	TGTGCCAGCAGTGAAGATCTCGCAGGGGGAAGGAATCAGCCCCAGCATTTT
.	TRBD2	TRBV24-1	TRBJ2-1	CATSVTGGGSDEQFF	TGTGCCACCAGTGTCACCGGCGGGGGATCCGATGAGCAGTTCTTC
.	.	TRBV7-2	TRBJ2-5	CASSPIKAGETQYF	TGTGCCAGCAGCCCGATCAAGGCAGGAGAGACCCAGTACTTC
.	TRBD2	TRBV7-3	TRBJ2-5	CASSTSGRISETQYF	TGTGCCAGCAGCACTAGCGGGAGGATCTCAGAGACCCAGTACTTC
.	.	TRBV7-3	TRBJ2-4	CASSFGWGLAKNIQYF	TGTGCCAGCAGCTTCGGGTGGGGGCTAGCCAAAAACATTCAGTACTTC
.	TRBD1	TRBV2	TRBJ2-5	CASSRDRGQETQYF	TGTGCCAGCAGCCGAGACAGGGGCCAAGAGACCCAGTACTTC
.	.	TRBV18	TRBJ2-3	CASSPLRQGSSTDTQYF	TGTGCCAGCTCACCACTCAGGCAGGGCTCCTCCACAGATACGCAGTATTTT
.	TRBD1	TRBV6-5	TRBJ1-2	CASSYTHSGTGGGYTF	TGTGCCAGCAGTTACACACATTCCGGGACAGGGGGGGGCTACACCTTC
once	TRBD2	TRBV2	TRBJ2-3	CASNKREGTDTQYF	TGTGCCAGCAATAAGCGGGAGGGCACAGATACGCAGTATTTT
.	TRBD1	TRBV5-1	TRBJ1-2	CASSLAGTASGGYTF	TGCGCCAGCAGCTTGGCCGGGACAGCGTCGGGTGGCTACACCTTC
.	.	TRBV5-5	TRBJ2-1	CASSLQGLSNEQFF	TGTGCCAGCAGCTTACAGGGTTTGTCCAATGAGCAGTTCTTC
.	TRBD1	TRBV6-5	TRBJ1-1	CATFDRGREAFF	TGTGCCACCTTCGACAGGGGGCGTGAAGCTTTCTTT
.	TRBD1	TRBV6-5	TRBJ1-4	CAIAGTVNEKLFF	TGTGCCATAGCCGGGACAGTTAATGAAAAACTGTTTTTT
.	.	TRBV4-3	TRBJ1-5	CASSLVWHSNQPQHF	TGCGCCAGCAGCCTCGTATGGCACAGCAATCAGCCCCAGCATTTT
.	TRBD1	TRBV6-2/TRBV6-3	TRBJ1-2	CASSYAGQFYGYTF	TGTGCCAGCAGTTACGCGGGACAGTTCTATGGCTACACCTTC
.	TRBD2	TRBV5-1	TRBJ2-1	CASSSGLAQYNEQFF	TGCGCCAGCAGTAGCGGACTAGCGCAATACAATGAGCAGTTCTTC
.	.	TRBV13	TRBJ2-7	CASSLGAGPVNYEQYF	TGTGCCAGCAGCCTCGGAGCGGGCCCGGTGAACTACGAGCAGTACTTC
.	TRBD2	TRBV11-3	TRBJ2-2	CASSSGTSGNTGELFF	TGTGCCAGCAGCTCAGGGACTAGCGGGAACACCGGGGAGCTGTTTTTT
.	.	TRBV27	TRBJ1-5	CASSFPGQPQHF	TGTGCCAGCAGTTTCCCCGGGCAGCCCCAGCATTTT
.	TRBD1	TRBV18	TRBJ2-7	CASSTRRDRSYEQYF	TGTGCCAGCTCAACTCGCCGGGACAGGTCCTACGAGCAGTACTTC
.	TRBD2	TRBV19	TRBJ2-5	CASSWTSGSSETQYF	TGTGCCAGTAGTTGGACTAGCGGGAGTTCTGAGACCCAGTACTTC
.	TRBD1	TRBV15	TRBJ2-7	CATSRDYGLSGTGTYEQYF	TGTGCCACCAGCAGAGATTATGGCCTATCCGGGACAGGGACCTACGAGCAGTACTTC
once	.	TRBV5-1	TRBJ1-4	CASSLDKTPREKLFF	TGCGCCAGCAGCTTGGATAAAACCCCGCGGGAAAAACTGTTTTTT
.	.	TRBV11-3	TRBJ2-3	CASSFGSPTDTQYF	TGTGCCAGCAGCTTTGGCTCGCCCACAGATACGCAGTATTTT
many	.	TRBV10-1	TRBJ1-1	CASSESTQSTEAFF	TGCGCCAGCAGTGAGTCTACACAATCCACTGAAGCTTTCTTT
.	.	TRBV9	TRBJ1-2	CASSVGGDFMGYTF	TGTGCCAGCAGCGTAGGTGGGGACTTTATGGGCTACACCTTC
.	.	TRBV12-3/TRBV12-4	TRBJ1-2	CASSLQYGGYTF	TGTGCCAGCAGTTTACAATATGGCGGCTACACCTTC
once	.	TRBV4-1	TRBJ2-7	CASSQDPGDEQYF	TGCGCCAGCAGCCAAGATCCAGGGGACGAGCAGTACTTC
.	.	TRBV6-4	TRBJ1-2	CASSDSFGGSAGYTF	TGTGCCAGCAGTGACTCTTTCGGGGGTTCGGCTGGCTACACCTTC
.	.	TRBV5-1	TRBJ1-6	CASSLWASSYNSPLHF	TGCGCCAGCAGCTTGTGGGCGAGCTCCTATAATTCACCCCTCCACTTT
few	TRBD2	TRBV2	TRBJ2-7	CASSITSGHSYEQYF	TGTGCCAGCAGTATTACTAGCGGGCACTCCTACGAGCAGTACTTC
.	.	TRBV5-1	TRBJ2-1	CASSFPGQYNEQFF	TGCGCCAGCAGCTTCCCGGGACAATACAATGAGCAGTTCTTC
.	TRBD1	TRBV4-3	TRBJ2-7	CASSQDRGLSEQYF	TGCGCCAGCAGCCAGGACAGGGGTTTAAGCGAGCAGTACTTC
.	.	TRBV19	TRBJ1-3	CASSLLGNTIYF	TGTGCCAGTTCCCTCTTAGGAAACACCATATATTTT
.	TRBD1	TRBV6-5	TRBJ2-5	CASRGQGTETQYF	TGTGCCAGCAGGGGACAGGGGACGGAGACCCAGTACTTC
.	TRBD1	TRBV5-8	TRBJ1-6	CASSFGGTGGRSPLHF	TGTGCCAGCAGCTTCGGAGGGACAGGGGGACGATCACCCCTCCACTTT
.	.	TRBV6-5	TRBJ2-5	CAGSLQGIETQYF	TGTGCCGGCAGTCTCCAGGGGATAGAGACCCAGTACTTC
.	TRBD2	TRBV6-2/TRBV6-3	TRBJ2-6	CASTPAGGSGANVLTF	TGTGCCAGCACCCCAGCGGGGGGGTCTGGGGCCAACGTCCTGACTTTC
.	TRBD2	TRBV29-1	TRBJ2-1	CSVLDQAGGSGNEQFF	TGCAGCGTCCTCGACCAGGCGGGGGGTTCGGGCAATGAGCAGTTCTTC
few	.	TRBV5-6	TRBJ1-2	CASSRRASGYYGYTF	TGTGCCAGCAGCCGCAGGGCATCCGGGTACTATGGCTACACCTTC
.	TRBD2	TRBV28	TRBJ2-5	CASSLRGRGETQYF	TGTGCCAGCAGCCTCCGCGGGAGGGGCGAGACCCAGTACTTC
.	.	TRBV5-6	TRBJ2-4	CASSLDLGVDANIQYF	TGTGCCAGCAGCTTGGATTTGGGAGTGGATGCAAACATTCAGTACTTC
.	TRBD2	TRBV7-2	TRBJ2-1	CASSVTSGSNNEQFF	TGTGCCAGCAGCGTTACTAGCGGGAGTAATAATGAGCAGTTCTTC
.	.	TRBV29-1	TRBJ2-3	CSVDSGSAGTQYF	TGCAGCGTGGATAGCGGCTCCGCCGGGACGCAGTATTTT
.	TRBD1	TRBV2	TRBJ2-2	CASSGFYRGAGELFF	TGTGCCAGCAGTGGATTTTACAGGGGCGCCGGGGAGCTGTTTTTT
.	TRBD1	TRBV19	TRBJ2-7	CASSNPFQGEGSYEQYF	TGTGCCAGTAGTAACCCCTTCCAGGGGGAAGGCTCCTACGAGCAGTACTTC
.	TRBD2	TRBV29-1	TRBJ2-7	CSVALLTSGSGEYEQYF	TGCAGCGTTGCATTGCTCACTAGCGGGAGTGGGGAATACGAGCAGTACTTC
.	.	TRBV5-4	TRBJ1-4	CASSLPGEGEKLFF	TGTGCCAGCAGCCTGCCGGGTGAGGGTGAAAAACTGTTTTTT
.	.	TRBV4-3	TRBJ2-3	CASSQDLGLTGVDTQYF	TGCGCCAGCAGCCAAGATCTGGGACTTACAGGGGTAGATACGCAGTATTTT
.	.	TRBV4-1	TRBJ2-1	CASSPARGYNEQFF	TGCGCCAGCAGCCCCGCTCGGGGGTACAATGAGCAGTTCTTC
.	.	TRBV12-5	TRBJ2-1	CASGSGTGHNEQFF	TGTGCTAGTGGTTCCGGGACTGGGCACAATGAGCAGTTCTTC